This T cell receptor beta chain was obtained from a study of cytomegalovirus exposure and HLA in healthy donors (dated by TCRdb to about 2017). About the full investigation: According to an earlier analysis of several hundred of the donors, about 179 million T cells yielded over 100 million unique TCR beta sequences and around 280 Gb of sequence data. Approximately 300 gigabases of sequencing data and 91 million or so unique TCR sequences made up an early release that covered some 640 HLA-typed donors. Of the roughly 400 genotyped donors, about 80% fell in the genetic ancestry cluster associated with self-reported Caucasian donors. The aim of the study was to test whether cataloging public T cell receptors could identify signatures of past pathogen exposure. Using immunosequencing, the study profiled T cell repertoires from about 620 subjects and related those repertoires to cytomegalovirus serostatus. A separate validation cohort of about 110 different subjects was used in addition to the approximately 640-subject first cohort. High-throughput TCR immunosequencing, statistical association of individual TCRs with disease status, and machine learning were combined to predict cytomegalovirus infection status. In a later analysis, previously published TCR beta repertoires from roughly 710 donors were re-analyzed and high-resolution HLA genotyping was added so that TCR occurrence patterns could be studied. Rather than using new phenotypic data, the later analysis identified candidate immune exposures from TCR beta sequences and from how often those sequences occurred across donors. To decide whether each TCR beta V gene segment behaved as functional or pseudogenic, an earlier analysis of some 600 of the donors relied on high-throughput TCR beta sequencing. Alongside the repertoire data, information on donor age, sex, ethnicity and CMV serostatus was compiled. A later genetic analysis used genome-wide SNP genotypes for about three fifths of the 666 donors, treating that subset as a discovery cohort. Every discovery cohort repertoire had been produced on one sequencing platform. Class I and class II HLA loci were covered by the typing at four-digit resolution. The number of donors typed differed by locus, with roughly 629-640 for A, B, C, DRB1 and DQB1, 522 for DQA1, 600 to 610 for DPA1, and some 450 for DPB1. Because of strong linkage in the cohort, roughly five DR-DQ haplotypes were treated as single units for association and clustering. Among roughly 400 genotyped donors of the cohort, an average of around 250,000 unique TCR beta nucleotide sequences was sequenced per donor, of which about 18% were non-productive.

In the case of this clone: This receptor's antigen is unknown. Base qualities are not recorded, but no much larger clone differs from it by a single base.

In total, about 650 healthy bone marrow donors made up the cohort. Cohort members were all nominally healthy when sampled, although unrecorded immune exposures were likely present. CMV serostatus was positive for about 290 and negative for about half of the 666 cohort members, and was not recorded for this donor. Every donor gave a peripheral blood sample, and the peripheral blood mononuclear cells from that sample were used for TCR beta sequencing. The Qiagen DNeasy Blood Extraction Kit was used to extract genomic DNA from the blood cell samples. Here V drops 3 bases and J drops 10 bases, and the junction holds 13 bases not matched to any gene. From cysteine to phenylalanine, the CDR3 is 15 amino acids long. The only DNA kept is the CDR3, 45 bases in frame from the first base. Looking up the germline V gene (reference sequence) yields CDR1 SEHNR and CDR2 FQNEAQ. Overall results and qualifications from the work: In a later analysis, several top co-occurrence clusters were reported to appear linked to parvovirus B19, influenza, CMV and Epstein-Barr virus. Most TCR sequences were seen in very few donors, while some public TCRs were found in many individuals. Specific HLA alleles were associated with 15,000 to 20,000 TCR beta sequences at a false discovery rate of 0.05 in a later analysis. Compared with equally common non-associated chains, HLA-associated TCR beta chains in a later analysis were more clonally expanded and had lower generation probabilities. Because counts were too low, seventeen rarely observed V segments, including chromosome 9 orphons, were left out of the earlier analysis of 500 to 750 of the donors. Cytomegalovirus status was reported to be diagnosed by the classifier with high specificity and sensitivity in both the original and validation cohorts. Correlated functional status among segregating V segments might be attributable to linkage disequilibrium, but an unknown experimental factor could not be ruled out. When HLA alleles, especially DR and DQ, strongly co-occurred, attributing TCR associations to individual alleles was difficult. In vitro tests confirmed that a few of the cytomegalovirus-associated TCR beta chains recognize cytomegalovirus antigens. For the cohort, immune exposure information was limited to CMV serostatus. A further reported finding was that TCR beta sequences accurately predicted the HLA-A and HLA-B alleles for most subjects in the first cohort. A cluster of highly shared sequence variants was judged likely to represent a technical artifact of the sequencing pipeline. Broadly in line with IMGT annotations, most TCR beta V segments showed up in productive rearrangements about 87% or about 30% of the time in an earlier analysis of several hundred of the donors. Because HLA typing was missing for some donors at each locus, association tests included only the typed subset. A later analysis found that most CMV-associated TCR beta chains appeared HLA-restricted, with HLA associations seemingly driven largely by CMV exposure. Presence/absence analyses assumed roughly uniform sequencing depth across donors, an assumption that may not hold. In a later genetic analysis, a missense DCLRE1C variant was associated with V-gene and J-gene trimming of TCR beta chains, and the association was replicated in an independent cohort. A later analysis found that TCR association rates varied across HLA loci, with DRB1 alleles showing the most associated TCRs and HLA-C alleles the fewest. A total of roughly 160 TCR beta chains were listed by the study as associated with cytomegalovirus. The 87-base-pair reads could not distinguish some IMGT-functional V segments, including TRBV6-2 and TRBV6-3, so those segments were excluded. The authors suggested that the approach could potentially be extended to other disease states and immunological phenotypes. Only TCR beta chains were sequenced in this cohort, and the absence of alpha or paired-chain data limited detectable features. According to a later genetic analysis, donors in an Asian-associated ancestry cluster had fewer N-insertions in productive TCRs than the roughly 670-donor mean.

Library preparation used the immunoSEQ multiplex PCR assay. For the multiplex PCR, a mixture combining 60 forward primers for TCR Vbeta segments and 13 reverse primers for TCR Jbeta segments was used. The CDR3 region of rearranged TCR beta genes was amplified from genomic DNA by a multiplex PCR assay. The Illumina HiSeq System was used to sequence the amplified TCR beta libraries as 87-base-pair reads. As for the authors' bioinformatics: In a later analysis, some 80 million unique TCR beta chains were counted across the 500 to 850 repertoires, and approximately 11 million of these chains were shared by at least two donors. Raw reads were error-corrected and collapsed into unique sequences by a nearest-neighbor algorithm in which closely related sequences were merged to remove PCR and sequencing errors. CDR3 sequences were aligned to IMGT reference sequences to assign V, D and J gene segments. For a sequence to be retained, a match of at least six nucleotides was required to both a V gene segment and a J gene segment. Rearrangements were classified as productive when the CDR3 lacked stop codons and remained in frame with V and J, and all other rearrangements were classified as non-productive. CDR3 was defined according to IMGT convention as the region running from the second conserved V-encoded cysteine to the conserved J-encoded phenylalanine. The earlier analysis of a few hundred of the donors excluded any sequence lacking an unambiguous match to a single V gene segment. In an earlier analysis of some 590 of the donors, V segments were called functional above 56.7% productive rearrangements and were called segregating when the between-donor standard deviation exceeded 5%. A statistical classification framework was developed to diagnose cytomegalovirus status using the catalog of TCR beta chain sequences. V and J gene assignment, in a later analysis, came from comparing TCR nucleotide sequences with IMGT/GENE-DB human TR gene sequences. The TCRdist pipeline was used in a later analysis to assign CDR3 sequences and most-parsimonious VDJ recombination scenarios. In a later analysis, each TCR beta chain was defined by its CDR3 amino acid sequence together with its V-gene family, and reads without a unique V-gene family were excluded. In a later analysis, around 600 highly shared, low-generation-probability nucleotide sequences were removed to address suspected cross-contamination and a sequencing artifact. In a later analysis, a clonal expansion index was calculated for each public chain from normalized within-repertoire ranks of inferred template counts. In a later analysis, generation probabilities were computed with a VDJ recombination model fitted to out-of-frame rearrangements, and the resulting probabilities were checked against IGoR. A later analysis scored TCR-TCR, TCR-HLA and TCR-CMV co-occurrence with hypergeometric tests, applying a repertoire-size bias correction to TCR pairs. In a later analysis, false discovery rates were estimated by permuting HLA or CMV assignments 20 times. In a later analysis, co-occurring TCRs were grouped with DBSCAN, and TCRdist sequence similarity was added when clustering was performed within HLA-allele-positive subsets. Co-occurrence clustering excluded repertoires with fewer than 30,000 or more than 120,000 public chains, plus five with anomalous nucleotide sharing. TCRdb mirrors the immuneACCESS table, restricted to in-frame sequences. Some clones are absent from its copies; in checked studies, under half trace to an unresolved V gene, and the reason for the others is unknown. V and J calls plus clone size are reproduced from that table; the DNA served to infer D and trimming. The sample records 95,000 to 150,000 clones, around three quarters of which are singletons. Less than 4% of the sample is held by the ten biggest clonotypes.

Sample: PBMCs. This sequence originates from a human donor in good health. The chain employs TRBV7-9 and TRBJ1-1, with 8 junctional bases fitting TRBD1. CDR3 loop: CASSFPGGDPTGAFF. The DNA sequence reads TGTGCCAGCAGCTTTCCAGGGGGCGACCCGACGGGAGCTTTCTTT.